A single sample is the source of the 8 T cell receptor beta chains below, sequenced in a study of T cells after yellow fever vaccination. TCRdb itself ran the 5' RACE reads through MiXCR, one entry per CDR3 protein. The sample includes hundreds of thousands of distinct CDR3 sequences, around 21% of them seen just once. Material: PBMCs, obtained 15 days after the yellow fever booster vaccination. Every receptor here comes from a man aged 25-45 years who received the YFV17D yellow fever vaccine.

This clonotype was counted only a few times. The V and J genes are TRBV12-3 or TRBV12-4 and TRBJ2-1; D gene uncertain. V lost 3 bases and J 5 bases, leaving 11 bases between the germline ends. The CDR3 loop spans 14 amino acids. The CDR3, as DNA: TGTGCCAGCAGTTTTTATGACGATGACAATGAGCAGTTCTTC. It specifies CASSFYDDDNEQFF.

This clonotype was detected a few times. This chain uses TRBV20-1 with TRBJ2-7; D may be TRBD2 (6 bases). The CDR3 totals 13 residues. Trimming removed 5 bases at V and 3 bases at J, with 14 bases between. Germline V gene lookup returns CDR1 DFQATT and CDR2 SNEGSKA (reference sequence). This CDR3 is CSAWGRTNYEQYF. In DNA form, the CDR3 reads TGCAGTGCTTGGGGGAGGACCAACTACGAGCAGTACTTC.

This clonotype was detected a few times. The rearrangement uses TRBV7-2 and TRBJ2-3, with D unresolved. This CDR3 is built from 13 residues. Germline V CDR1 and CDR2: SGHTA, FQGNSA. The V gene lost 5 bases and the J gene lost 2 bases, with 8 bases spanning the gap. In DNA form, the CDR3 reads TGTGCCAGCAGCCCATCCAACACAGATACGCAGTATTTT. Its protein product is CASSPSNTDTQYF.

The gene calls are TRBV20-1 and TRBJ2-3; 10 bases line up with TRBD2. With V trimmed by 2 bases and J by 5 bases, 16 bases remained unmatched. Germline CDR1 is DFQATT and CDR2 is SNEGSKA (reference sequence). The CDR3 length is 18 residues. For the CDR3, the DNA is TGCAGTGCTAGACCCAGAGAGCGGGAGGGCCGAGCAGTAGATACGCAGTATTTT. Protein: CSARPREREGRAVDTQYF.

The chain combines TRBV6-5 with TRBJ2-3, with a possible D match to TRBD1 (6 bases). The CDR3 totals 12 residues. Per germline, CDR1 MNHEY and CDR2 SVGAGI. The V and J ends lost 7 bases and 6 bases respectively, with 11 bases between them. CDR3 DNA sequence: TGTGCCAGCAAACAGGGCAGCGATACGCAGTATTTT. As protein: CASKQGSDTQYF.

There are a few counts of this clonotype. V and J are TRBV10-3 and TRBJ1-3; D is unclear. Between the trimmed V and J ends, which lost 5 bases and 3 bases, there was a span of 11 bases. In germline, CDR1 is ENHRY, CDR2 SYGVKD. This CDR3 spans 14 amino acids. CDR3 region: CAISLEGFGNTIYF. DNA for the CDR3: TGTGCCATCAGTCTGGAGGGTTTTGGAAACACCATATATTTT.

A few counts support this clonotype. The chain links TRBV7-2 to TRBJ2-1; 10 bases agree with TRBD2. The CDR3 is 15 amino acids. The trim removed 2 bases at V and 6 bases at J, leaving 4 bases unmatched. Germline values: CDR1 SGHTA, CDR2 FQGNSA. The CDR3 sequence is CASSLFTSGTNEQFF. As DNA, the CDR3 is TGTGCCAGCAGCTTATTTACTAGCGGGACCAATGAGCAGTTCTTC.

The rearrangement uses TRBV28 and TRBJ1-5; D uncertain. V was cut by 5 bases and J by 9 bases, with 11 bases left in between. CDR3 length equals 12 residues. Germline CDR1 is MDHEN and CDR2 is SYDVKM. CDR3 region: CASSVGLLPQHF. CDR3 sequence (DNA): TGTGCCAGCAGTGTCGGGTTGTTGCCCCAGCATTTT.